Listed here are 21 T cell receptor beta chains from one sample, sequenced in a study of Graves' ophthalmopathy and Graves' hyperthyroidism. For repertoire sequencing, the TCR beta CDR3 regions were amplified from RNA transcripts. The first round was an RT-PCR with HTBI primers, and the second round was a multiplex PCR. TCRdb reprocessed the multiplex PCR reads with MiXCR, giving one entry per CDR3 protein. The data contain some 210,000 distinct CDR3 sequences, around 30% of them singletons. Sequencing was carried out using peripheral blood. The receptors stem from a man aged 50-59 years with Graves' ophthalmopathy.

This clonotype was seen repeatedly, ten times or more. The chain links TRBV27 to TRBJ2-5, with D unresolved. Per the germline V gene, CDR1 is MNHEY and CDR2 is SMNVEV (reference sequence). The V end was cut by 6 bases, the J end by 5 bases, with 16 bases between. The CDR3 runs to 14 residues. The CDR3: CASRSLTSKETQYF. The CDR3 region has the DNA TGTGCCAGCAGGTCACTAACCTCAAAGGAGACCCAGTACTTC.

This clonotype showed up many times. CDR3 residues: CASSIVASATYEQYF. The CDR3 DNA is TGTGCCAGTAGTATAGTAGCTAGCGCAACCTACGAGCAGTACTTC. The chain is built from TRBV19 and TRBJ2-7, with D maybe TRBD2 (6 bases). The CDR3 is 15 amino acids. Germline V gene lookup returns CDR1 LNHDA and CDR2 SQIVND (reference sequence). With 1 base removed from V and 2 bases from J, the gap between germline ends came to 12 bases. The full variable domain, its missing parts supplied by reference TRBV19 and TRBJ2-7, is DGGITQSPKYLFRKEGQNVTLSCEQNLNHDAMYWYRQDPGQGLRLIYYSQIVNDFQKGDIAEGYSVSREKKESFPLTVTSAQKNPTAFYLCASSIVASATYEQYFGPGTRLTVT.

This clonotype was seen ten or more times. The chain recombines TRBV30 with TRBJ1-5, with unresolved D. V was trimmed by 1 base and J by 4 bases, leaving 8 bases between them. The CDR3 contains 13 residues. Per germline, CDR1 GTSNPN and CDR2 SVGIG (reference sequence). CDR3 residues: CAWSGAANQPQHF. CDR3 coding DNA: TGTGCCTGGAGTGGGGCCGCGAATCAGCCCCAGCATTTT.

Many counts were recorded for this clonotype. This sequence joins TRBV12-3 or TRBV12-4 and TRBJ2-2; possible D gene TRBD2, 5 bases. V gave up 6 bases and J gave up 8 bases, with 16 bases separating them. The CDR3 length is 14 residues. The CDR3 DNA sequence: TGTGCCAGCAGCCCCGTGCGGGCAAATGGGGAGCTGTTTTTT. It yields the protein CASSPVRANGELFF.

Many counts were recorded for this clonotype. V and J are TRBV27 and TRBJ1-5, with 7 bases fitting TRBD1. The CDR3 consists of 14 residues. The germline CDR1 and CDR2 sequences are MNHEY and SMNVEV (reference sequence). V was pared by 6 bases and J by 6 bases, with 8 bases of the junction left unmatched. The CDR3 here is CASSPRGLGQPQHF. CDR3 bases: TGTGCCAGCAGCCCCAGGGGGTTAGGTCAGCCCCAGCATTTT.

This clonotype was found a few times. The rearrangement uses TRBV6-2 or TRBV6-3 and TRBJ1-1, with 7 bases aligning to TRBD1. Per germline, CDR1 MNHEY and CDR2 SVGEGT. The CDR3 sequence is 13 residues long. The J segment lost 7 bases and the V segment lost 1 base, leaving 3 bases of the junction unmatched. In DNA, the CDR3 is TGTGCCAGCAGTTACTTCCAGGGGGGTGAAGCTTTCTTT. Protein: CASSYFQGGEAFF.

The chain employs TRBV28 and TRBJ2-5; no clear D gene. In germline, CDR1 is MDHEN, CDR2 SYDVKM. V gave up 5 bases and J gave up 9 bases, with 13 bases separating them. This CDR3 spans 12 amino acids. Here the CDR3 DNA reads TGTGCCAGCAGTGATTTCTGGAGTTCCCAGTACTTC. Residues: CASSDFWSSQYF.

The V and J genes are TRBV6-2 or TRBV6-3 and TRBJ2-7; 7 nucleotides align to TRBD2. After removal of 11 bases from V and 0 bases from J, the junction contained 10 bases not matched to a gene. In germline, CDR1 is MNHEY, CDR2 SVGEGT. The CDR3 runs 14 residues. CDR3 in DNA: TGTGCCTCCACCGGACGGGAGGACTCCTACGAGCAGTACTTC. Amino acid sequence: CASTGREDSYEQYF.

This sequence joins TRBV12-3 or TRBV12-4 and TRBJ2-5; TRBD1 is a possible D gene (6 bases). The CDR3 has 12 amino acids. Trimming removed 6 bases from V and 7 bases from J, with 12 bases in between. CDR3 region: CASSTGSGTQYF. DNA of the CDR3: TGTGCCAGCAGCACAGGGTCCGGGACCCAGTACTTC.

The sample holds a few counts of this clonotype. The chain is built from TRBV2 and TRBJ1-6; TRBD1 might be the D (5 bases). The ends were cut back, 3 bases at V and 9 bases at J, with 12 bases in the middle. CDR3 size: 14 residues. The germline gives CDR1 SNHLY, CDR2 FYNNEI. The DNA for the CDR3 is TGTGCCAGCAGTGACAGGGAAGGCAGTTCACCCCTCCACTTT. It specifies CASSDREGSSPLHF.

This clonotype showed up many times. The chain is built from TRBV20-1 and TRBJ1-2; D may be TRBD1 (5 bases). V lost 5 bases and J lost 7, with 17 bases in between. The CDR3 consists of 13 residues. Germline-derived CDR1 and CDR2 are DFQATT and SNEGSKA (reference sequence). The CDR3 loop is CSASGTPEGGYTF. CDR3 in DNA: TGCAGTGCTTCCGGGACTCCGGAGGGTGGCTACACCTTC.

This clonotype was counted ten times or more. It may be a read error: a sequence one base away is much more abundant. The chain is built from TRBV4-3 and TRBJ1-2; perhaps TRBD1 as D (5 bases). The CDR3 covers 16 residues. The germline V gene has CDR1 LGHNA and CDR2 YSLEER. The ends were cut back, 3 bases at V and 1 base at J, with 15 bases in the middle. The CDR3 DNA sequence: TGCGCCAGCAGCCAGACCCGACAGCGCATTAACTATGGCTACACCTTC. It specifies CASSQTRQRINYGYTF.

J is TRBJ1-6 and V is TRBV5-6, with 10 nucleotides matching TRBD1. The CDR3 is made up of 15 amino acids. Per germline, CDR1 SGHDT and CDR2 YYEEEE. With 2 bases clipped from V and 14 bases from J, the junction kept 10 bases outside the gene matches. CDR3: CASSFRGTGVVTLHF. The CDR3 coding sequence is TGTGCCAGCAGCTTCCGAGGGACAGGGGTCGTCACCCTCCACTTT.

There are many counts of this clonotype. CDR3 in amino acids: CGGSGNYEQYF. The CDR3 DNA reads as TGCGGAGGTAGCGGCAACTACGAGCAGTACTTC. The chain joins TRBV20-1 to TRBJ2-7, with D maybe TRBD2 (6 bases). This CDR3 contains 11 residues. Germline V gene lookup returns CDR1 DFQATT and CDR2 SNEGSKA (reference sequence).

This clonotype was seen at least ten times. The rearrangement joins TRBV15 to TRBJ2-2; the D is unclear. V lost 3 bases and J lost 4, with 9 bases in between. Looked up from germline, CDR1 is LNHNV and CDR2 is YYDKDF (reference sequence). The CDR3 is made up of 14 amino acids. The DNA of the CDR3 is TGTGCCACCAGCAGTGACCCCGGCACCGGGGAGCTGTTTTTT. Translating gives CATSSDPGTGELFF.

This clonotype was seen at least ten times. The V gene is TRBV11-2, the J gene TRBJ2-4; D gene ambiguous. Trimming left V 6 bases short and J 0 bases short, with 18 bases between. CDR3 length: 17 amino acids. Germline V gene data show CDR1 as SGHAT and CDR2 as FQNNGV. Here the CDR3 reads CASSSSELDGAKNIQYF. The CDR3, as DNA: TGTGCCAGCAGTTCATCCGAGTTAGACGGAGCCAAAAACATTCAGTACTTC.

The table lists this clonotype with many counts. The chain is built from TRBV6-1 and TRBJ2-7, with no clear D. The V end lost 0 bases, the J end lost 3 bases, and 9 bases lay between the germline ends. Per the germline V gene, CDR1 is MNHNS and CDR2 is SASEGT. The CDR3 covers 14 residues. The CDR3: CASSEADGRYEQYF. The CDR3 coding sequence is TGTGCCAGCAGTGAAGCGGACGGACGCTACGAGCAGTACTTC.

The sample holds many counts of this clonotype. The V call is TRBV24-1, the J call TRBJ1-5; D unresolved. The length of the CDR3 is 15 residues. The ends were cut back, 2 bases at V and 5 bases at J, with 12 bases in the middle. Germline CDR1 KGHDR, CDR2 SFDVKD. The CDR3 coding sequence is TGTGCCACCAGTGATTCACGGGGATTTCATCAGCCCCAGCATTTT. Protein sequence: CATSDSRGFHQPQHF.

This chain uses TRBV6-8 with TRBJ1-1, with D uncertain. The CDR3 covers 11 residues. V was clipped by 7 bases and J by 4 bases, with 7 bases between them. CDR1 and CDR2 (germline): MNHGY, SAAAGT. CDR3 DNA: TGTGCCAGCAACTGTAGCACTGAAGCTTTCTTT. This sequence encodes CASNCSTEAFF.

The rearrangement links TRBV4-1 to TRBJ2-7, with D unclear. From germline, CDR1 is MGHRA and CDR2 YSYEKL. The CDR3 spans 15 residues. V was pared by 1 base and J by 0 bases, with 10 bases between. CDR3 nucleotide sequence: TGCGCCAGCAGCCAAGGACCTGATAGCTCCTACGAGCAGTACTTC. Translating gives CASSQGPDSSYEQYF.

The rearrangement links TRBV27 to TRBJ2-2, with 14 bases lining up with TRBD2. Germline V gene sequence: CDR1 MNHEY, CDR2 SMNVEV (reference sequence). V shed 4 bases, J shed 4 bases, and the junction held 8 bases outside the gene matches. The CDR3 runs to 18 residues. CDR3 bases: TGTGCCAGCAGTTACCAGACTAGCGGGAGGGCAGGCACCGGGGAGCTGTTTTTT. Translating it yields CASSYQTSGRAGTGELFF.